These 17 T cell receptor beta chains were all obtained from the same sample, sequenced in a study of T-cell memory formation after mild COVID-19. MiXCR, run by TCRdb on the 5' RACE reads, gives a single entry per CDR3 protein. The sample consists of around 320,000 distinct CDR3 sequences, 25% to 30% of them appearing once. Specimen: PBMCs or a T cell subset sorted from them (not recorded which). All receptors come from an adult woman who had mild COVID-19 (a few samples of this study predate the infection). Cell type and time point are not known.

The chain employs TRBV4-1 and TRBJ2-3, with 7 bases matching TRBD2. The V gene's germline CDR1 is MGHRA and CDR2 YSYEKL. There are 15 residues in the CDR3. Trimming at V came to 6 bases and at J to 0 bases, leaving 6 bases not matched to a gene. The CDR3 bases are TGCGCCAGCAGAGATCTAGCGGTTAGCACAGATACGCAGTATTTT. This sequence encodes CASRDLAVSTDTQYF.

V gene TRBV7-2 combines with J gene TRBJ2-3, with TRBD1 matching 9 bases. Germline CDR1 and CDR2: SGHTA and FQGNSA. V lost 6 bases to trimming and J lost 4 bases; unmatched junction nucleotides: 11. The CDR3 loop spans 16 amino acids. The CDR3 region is CASSPTGGAPADTQYF. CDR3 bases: TGTGCCAGCAGTCCAACAGGGGGCGCTCCCGCAGATACGCAGTATTTT.

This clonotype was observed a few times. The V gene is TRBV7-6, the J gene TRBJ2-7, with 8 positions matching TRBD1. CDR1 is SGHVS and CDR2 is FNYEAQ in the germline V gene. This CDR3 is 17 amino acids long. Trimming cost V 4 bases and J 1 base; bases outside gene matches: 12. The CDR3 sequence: CASSSGPGQGRSYEQYF. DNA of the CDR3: TGTGCCAGCAGCTCTGGGCCCGGACAGGGTAGGTCCTACGAGCAGTACTTC.

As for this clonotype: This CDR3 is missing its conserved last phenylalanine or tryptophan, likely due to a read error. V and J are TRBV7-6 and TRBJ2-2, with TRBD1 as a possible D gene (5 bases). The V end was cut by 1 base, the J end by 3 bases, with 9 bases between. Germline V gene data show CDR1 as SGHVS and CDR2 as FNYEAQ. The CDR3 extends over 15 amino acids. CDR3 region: CASSLGGPHTGELFL. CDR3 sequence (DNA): TGTGCCAGCAGCTTAGGGGGCCCGCACACCGGGGAGCTGTTTCTT.

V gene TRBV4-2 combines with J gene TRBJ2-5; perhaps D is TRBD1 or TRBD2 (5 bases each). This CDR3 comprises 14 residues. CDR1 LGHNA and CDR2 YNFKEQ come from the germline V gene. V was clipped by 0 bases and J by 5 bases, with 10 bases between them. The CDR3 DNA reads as TGTGCCAGCAGCCAAGACCTCGGGACGGAGACCCAGTACTTC. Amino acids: CASSQDLGTETQYF.

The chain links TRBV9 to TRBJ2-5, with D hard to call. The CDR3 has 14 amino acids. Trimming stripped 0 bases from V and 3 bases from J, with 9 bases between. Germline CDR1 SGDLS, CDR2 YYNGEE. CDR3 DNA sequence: TGTGCCAGCAGCGTAGTGCCTGGAGAAGAGACCCAGTACTTC. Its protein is CASSVVPGEETQYF.

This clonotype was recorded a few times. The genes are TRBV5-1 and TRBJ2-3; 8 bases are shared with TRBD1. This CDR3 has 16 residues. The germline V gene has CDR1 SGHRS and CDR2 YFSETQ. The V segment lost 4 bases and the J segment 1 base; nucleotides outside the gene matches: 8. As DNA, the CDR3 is TGCGCCAGCAGCCCCCAACAGGGGGTTGGCACAGATACGCAGTATTTT. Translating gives CASSPQQGVGTDTQYF.

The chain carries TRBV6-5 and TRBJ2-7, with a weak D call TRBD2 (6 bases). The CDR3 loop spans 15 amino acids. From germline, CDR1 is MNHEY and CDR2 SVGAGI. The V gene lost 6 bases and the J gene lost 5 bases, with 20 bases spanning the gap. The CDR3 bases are TGTGCCAGCAGCTTCGATCGACTAGAAGGCAACGAGCAGTACTTC. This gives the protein CASSFDRLEGNEQYF.

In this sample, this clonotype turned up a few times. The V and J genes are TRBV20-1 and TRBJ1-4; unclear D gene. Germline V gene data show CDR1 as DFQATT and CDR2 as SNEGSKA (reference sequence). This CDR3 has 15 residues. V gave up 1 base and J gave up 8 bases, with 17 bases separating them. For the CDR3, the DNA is TGCAGTGCTAGAGGTGACCTCAAAGGTGGCGAAAAACTGTTTTTT. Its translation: CSARGDLKGGEKLFF.

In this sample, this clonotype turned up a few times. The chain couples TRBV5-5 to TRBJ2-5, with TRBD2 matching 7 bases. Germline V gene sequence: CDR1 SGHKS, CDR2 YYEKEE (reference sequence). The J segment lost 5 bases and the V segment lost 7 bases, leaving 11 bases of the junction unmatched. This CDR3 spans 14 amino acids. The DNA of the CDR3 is TGTGCCAGCGGACTAGGACGGAGGCCGGAGACCCAGTACTTC. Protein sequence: CASGLGRRPETQYF.

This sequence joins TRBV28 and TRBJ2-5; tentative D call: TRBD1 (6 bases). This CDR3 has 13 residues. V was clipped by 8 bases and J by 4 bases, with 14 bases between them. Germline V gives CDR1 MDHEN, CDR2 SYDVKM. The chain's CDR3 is CASCTGIVETQYF. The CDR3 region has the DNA TGTGCCAGCTGTACAGGGATAGTAGAGACCCAGTACTTC.

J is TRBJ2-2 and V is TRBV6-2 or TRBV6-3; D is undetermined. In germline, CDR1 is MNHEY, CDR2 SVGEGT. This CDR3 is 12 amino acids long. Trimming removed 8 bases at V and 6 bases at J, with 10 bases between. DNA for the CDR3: TGTGCCAGCCGTTGGCAACCCGGGGAGCTGTTTTTT. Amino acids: CASRWQPGELFF.

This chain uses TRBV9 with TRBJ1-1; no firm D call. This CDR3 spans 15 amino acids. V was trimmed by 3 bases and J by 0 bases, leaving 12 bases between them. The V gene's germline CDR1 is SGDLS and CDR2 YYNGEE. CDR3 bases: TGTGCCAGCAGCGCAAAGCTAGGGATGAACACTGAAGCTTTCTTT. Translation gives CASSAKLGMNTEAFF. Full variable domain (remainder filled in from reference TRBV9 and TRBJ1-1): DSGVTQTPKHLITATGQRVTLRCSPRSGDLSVYWYQQSLDQGLQFLIQYYNGEERAKGNILERFSAQQFPDLHSELNLSSLELGDSALYFCASSAKLGMNTEAFFGQGTRLTVV.

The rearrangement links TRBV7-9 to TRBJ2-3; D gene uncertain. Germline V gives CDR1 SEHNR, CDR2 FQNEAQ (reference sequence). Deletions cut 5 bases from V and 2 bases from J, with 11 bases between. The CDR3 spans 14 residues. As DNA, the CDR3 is TGTGCCAGCAGCAGTCAACAAATCACAGATACGCAGTATTTT. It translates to CASSSQQITDTQYF.

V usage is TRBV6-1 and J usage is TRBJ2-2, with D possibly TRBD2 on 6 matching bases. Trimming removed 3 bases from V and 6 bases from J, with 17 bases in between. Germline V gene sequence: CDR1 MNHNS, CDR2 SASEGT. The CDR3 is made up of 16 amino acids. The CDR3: CASSELWGESSGELFF. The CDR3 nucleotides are TGTGCCAGCAGTGAGTTGTGGGGGGAGTCGTCCGGGGAGCTGTTTTTT.

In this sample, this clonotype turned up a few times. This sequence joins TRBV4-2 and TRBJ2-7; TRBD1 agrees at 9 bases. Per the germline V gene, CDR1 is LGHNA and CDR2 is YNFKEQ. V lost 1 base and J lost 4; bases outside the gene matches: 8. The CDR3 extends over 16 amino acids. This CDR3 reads CASSQVGTGKNYEQYF. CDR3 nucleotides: TGTGCCAGCAGCCAAGTAGGGACAGGGAAGAATTACGAGCAGTACTTC.

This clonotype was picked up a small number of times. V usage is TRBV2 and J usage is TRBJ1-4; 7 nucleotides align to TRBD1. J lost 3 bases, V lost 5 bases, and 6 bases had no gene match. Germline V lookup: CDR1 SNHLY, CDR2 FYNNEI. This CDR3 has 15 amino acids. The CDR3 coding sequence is TGTGCCAGCAGTTTCGGAACAGGGGCTAATGAAAAACTGTTTTTT. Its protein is CASSFGTGANEKLFF.